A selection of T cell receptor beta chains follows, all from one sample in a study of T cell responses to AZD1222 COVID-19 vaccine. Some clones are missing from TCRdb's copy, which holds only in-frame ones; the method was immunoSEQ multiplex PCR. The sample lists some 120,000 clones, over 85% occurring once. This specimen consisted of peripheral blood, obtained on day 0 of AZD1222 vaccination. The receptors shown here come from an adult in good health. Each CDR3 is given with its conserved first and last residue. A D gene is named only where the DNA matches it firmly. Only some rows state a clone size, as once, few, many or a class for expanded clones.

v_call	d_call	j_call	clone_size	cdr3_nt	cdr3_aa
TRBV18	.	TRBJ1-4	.	TGTGCCAGCTCACCGACAGCGCTAAATGAAAAACTGTTTTTT	CASSPTALNEKLFF
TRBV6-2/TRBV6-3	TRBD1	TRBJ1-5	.	TGTGCCAGCAGCCCTGGTAGGGGACAGGGCAATCAGCCCCAGCATTTT	CASSPGRGQGNQPQHF
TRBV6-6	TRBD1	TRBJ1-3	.	TGTGCCAGCAGTTGGGGACAGGCGGGCACCATATATTTT	CASSWGQAGTIYF
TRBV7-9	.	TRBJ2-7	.	TGTGCCAGCAGCCTTATCCCTGCCGAGCAGTACTTC	CASSLIPAEQYF
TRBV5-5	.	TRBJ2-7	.	TGTGCCAGCAGCTTGGTTGGGACACAACTCTACTACGAGCAGTACTTC	CASSLVGTQLYYEQYF
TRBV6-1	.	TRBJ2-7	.	TGTGCCAGCAGTGAATGGGCTGTAAGTGAAAACGAGCAGTACTTC	CASSEWAVSENEQYF
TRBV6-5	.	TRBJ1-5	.	TGTGCCAGCAATATATTCCCCGGCAATCAGCCCCAGCATTTT	CASNIFPGNQPQHF
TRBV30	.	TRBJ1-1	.	TGTGCCTGGACTGGACAGCATAACACTGAAGCTTTCTTT	CAWTGQHNTEAFF
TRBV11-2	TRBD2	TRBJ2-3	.	TGTGCCAGCAGCCAGGGACTAGCGGGACCGTATTTT	CASSQGLAGPYF
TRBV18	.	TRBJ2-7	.	TGTGCCAGCTCACCAGCCCGGACAGTATTCAACGAGCAGTACTTC	CASSPARTVFNEQYF
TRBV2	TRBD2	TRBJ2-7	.	TGTGCCAGCAGCCCCCGAACGGGGGGTCTCTACGAGCAGTACTTC	CASSPRTGGLYEQYF
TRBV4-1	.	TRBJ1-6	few	TGCGCCAGCAGCCCGGACCCAAATTCACCCCTCCACTTT	CASSPDPNSPLHF
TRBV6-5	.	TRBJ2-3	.	TGTGCCAGCAGGCACGGGCGCACAGATACGCAGTATTTT	CASRHGRTDTQYF
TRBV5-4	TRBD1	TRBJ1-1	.	TGTGCCAGCAGAAAACAGGGGTTCTCGGGCACTGAAGCTTTCTTT	CASRKQGFSGTEAFF
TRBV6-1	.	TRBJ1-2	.	TGTGCCAGCAGTGAAGCCGTGGAAGGCTACACCTTC	CASSEAVEGYTF
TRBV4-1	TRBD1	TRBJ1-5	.	TGCGCCAGCAGCCTCGGACAGGGGAGAGGTCAGCCCCAGCATTTT	CASSLGQGRGQPQHF
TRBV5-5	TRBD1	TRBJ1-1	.	TGTGCCAGCAGCCTCCCCCCCACAGGGGGGTGGACTGAAGCTTTCTTT	CASSLPPTGGWTEAFF
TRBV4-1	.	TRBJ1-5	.	TGCGCCAGCAGCCAAGGCCCACCGTATAGCAATCAGCCCCAGCATTTT	CASSQGPPYSNQPQHF
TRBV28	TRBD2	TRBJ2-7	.	TGTGCCAGCAGTTTAGCGGGGGGGCAGGTGTACGAGCAGTACTTC	CASSLAGGQVYEQYF
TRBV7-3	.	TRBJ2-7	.	TGTGCCAGCAGCCCTGGGACGGACACCTACGAGCAGTACTTC	CASSPGTDTYEQYF
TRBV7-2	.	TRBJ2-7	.	TGTGCCAGCAGCTTAGCGGGGGGTGTCGACGAGCAGTACTTC	CASSLAGGVDEQYF
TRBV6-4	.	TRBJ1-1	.	TGTGCCAGCAGCCCGTCAGGGGCGAACACTGAAGCTTTCTTT	CASSPSGANTEAFF
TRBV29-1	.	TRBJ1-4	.	TGCAGCGTTGACGGGGGGTTTGCTAATGAAAAACTGTTTTTT	CSVDGGFANEKLFF
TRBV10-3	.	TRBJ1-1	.	TGTGCCATCAGTGGGTCGACTTTGGGAGAGGAGAGGTTCTTT	CAISGSTLGEERFF
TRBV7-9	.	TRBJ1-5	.	TGTGCCAGCAGCTCCGGACAGTATCAGCCCCAGCATTTT	CASSSGQYQPQHF
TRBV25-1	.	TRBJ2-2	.	TGTGCCAGCAGTGAATACCCAGAGGGCGGGGAGCTGTTTTTT	CASSEYPEGGELFF
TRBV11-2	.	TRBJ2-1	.	TGTGCCAGCAGCCTCGCACATTTTGAGCAGTTCTTC	CASSLAHFEQFF
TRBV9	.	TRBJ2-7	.	TGTGCCAGCAGCCCCAGGCAGGGAGCACCAGTCCACGAGCAGTACTTC	CASSPRQGAPVHEQYF
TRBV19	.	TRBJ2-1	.	TGTGCCAGTAGTATAGATCGTGAGTGGACAGCTAATGAGCAGTTCTTC	CASSIDREWTANEQFF
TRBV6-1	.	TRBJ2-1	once	TGTGCCAGCAGTGAAGGTTCGACAGGAAGGGGGAATGAGCAGTTCTTC	CASSEGSTGRGNEQFF
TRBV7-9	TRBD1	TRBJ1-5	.	TGTGCCAGCAGCTTAACCGGGACAGGGGATCAGCCCCAGCATTTT	CASSLTGTGDQPQHF
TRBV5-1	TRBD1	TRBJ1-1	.	TGCGCCAGCAGCTTTGGGACAGGGGGCACTGAAGCTTTCTTT	CASSFGTGGTEAFF
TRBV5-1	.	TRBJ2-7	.	TGCGCCAGCAGCTTGGCCTCTTATAACGAGCAGTACTTC	CASSLASYNEQYF
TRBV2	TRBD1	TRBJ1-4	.	TGTGCCAGCAGTGACGGCCAGGGGGAGCTGAGAAAACTGTTTTTT	CASSDGQGELRKLFF
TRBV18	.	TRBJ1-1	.	TGTGCCAGCTCACCCATGGGGGACACTGAAGCTTTCTTT	CASSPMGDTEAFF
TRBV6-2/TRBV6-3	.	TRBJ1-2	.	TGTGCCAGCAGCATGAACTATGGCTACACCTTC	CASSMNYGYTF
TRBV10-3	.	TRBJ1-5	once	TGTGCCATCAGTACCGGACGACAGCCCCAGCATTTT	CAISTGRQPQHF
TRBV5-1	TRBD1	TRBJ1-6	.	TGCGCCAGCAGCGCTGAGGGACAGGGGGATAGTTCACCCCTCCACTTT	CASSAEGQGDSSPLHF
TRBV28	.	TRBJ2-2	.	TGTGCCAGCCAGGGAAGGGCACGGGAGCTGTTTTTT	CASQGRARELFF
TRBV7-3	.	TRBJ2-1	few	TGTGCCAGCAGCCCGGGGAGGACGAGCGGAGCTTACAATGAGCAGTTCTTC	CASSPGRTSGAYNEQFF
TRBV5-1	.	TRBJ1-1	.	TGCGCCAGCAGCTGGATACAGGGACTGAACACTGAAGCTTTCTTT	CASSWIQGLNTEAFF
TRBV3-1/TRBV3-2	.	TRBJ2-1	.	TGTGCCAGCAGCCAAGGTGCCAGCGGGCGTACCTACAATGAGCAGTTCTTC	CASSQGASGRTYNEQFF
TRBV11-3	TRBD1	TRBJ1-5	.	TGTGCCAGCAGCTTAGAGGACAGGGCCCAATATAGCAATCAGCCCCAGCATTTT	CASSLEDRAQYSNQPQHF
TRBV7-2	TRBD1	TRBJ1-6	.	TGTGCCAGCAGCCTCCGGGACAGGACTTCACCCCTCCACTTT	CASSLRDRTSPLHF
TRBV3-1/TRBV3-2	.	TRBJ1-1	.	TGTGCCAGCAGCCAAACCCCGCTCACTGAAGCTTTCTTT	CASSQTPLTEAFF
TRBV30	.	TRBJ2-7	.	TGTGCCTGGACTTCGGACGAGCAGTACTTC	CAWTSDEQYF
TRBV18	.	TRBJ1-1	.	TGTGCCAGCTCACCAAGGGGGTGGACAGCGAACACTGAAGCTTTCTTT	CASSPRGWTANTEAFF
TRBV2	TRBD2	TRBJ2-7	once	TGTGCCAGCAGTGAAGCGCTGGGACTAGCGGGGTACGAGCAGTACTTC	CASSEALGLAGYEQYF
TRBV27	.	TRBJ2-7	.	TGTGCCAGCAGTCTAGGACAAGACTACGAGCAGTACTTC	CASSLGQDYEQYF
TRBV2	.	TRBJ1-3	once	TGTGCCAGCAGTGACGAGGGGCGCTTTGGAAACACCATATATTTT	CASSDEGRFGNTIYF
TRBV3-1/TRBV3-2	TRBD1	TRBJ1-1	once	TGTGCCAGCAGCCAGGAAGGGGGCGCCGGAGCTTTCTTT	CASSQEGGAGAFF
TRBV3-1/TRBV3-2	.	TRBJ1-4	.	TGTGCCAGCAGTCCCTCAGACTCGTATAATGAAAAACTGTTTTTT	CASSPSDSYNEKLFF
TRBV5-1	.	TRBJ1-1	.	TGCGCCAGCAGCCCTGACAGACAGAACACTGAAGCTTTCTTT	CASSPDRQNTEAFF
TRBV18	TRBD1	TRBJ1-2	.	TGTGCCAGCTCACCGGATCGGACAGGGGGAGGACGGAACTATGGCTACACCTTC	CASSPDRTGGGRNYGYTF
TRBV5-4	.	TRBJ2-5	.	TGTGCCAGCAGCTTGGGCAGGTGGGAGACCCAGTACTTC	CASSLGRWETQYF